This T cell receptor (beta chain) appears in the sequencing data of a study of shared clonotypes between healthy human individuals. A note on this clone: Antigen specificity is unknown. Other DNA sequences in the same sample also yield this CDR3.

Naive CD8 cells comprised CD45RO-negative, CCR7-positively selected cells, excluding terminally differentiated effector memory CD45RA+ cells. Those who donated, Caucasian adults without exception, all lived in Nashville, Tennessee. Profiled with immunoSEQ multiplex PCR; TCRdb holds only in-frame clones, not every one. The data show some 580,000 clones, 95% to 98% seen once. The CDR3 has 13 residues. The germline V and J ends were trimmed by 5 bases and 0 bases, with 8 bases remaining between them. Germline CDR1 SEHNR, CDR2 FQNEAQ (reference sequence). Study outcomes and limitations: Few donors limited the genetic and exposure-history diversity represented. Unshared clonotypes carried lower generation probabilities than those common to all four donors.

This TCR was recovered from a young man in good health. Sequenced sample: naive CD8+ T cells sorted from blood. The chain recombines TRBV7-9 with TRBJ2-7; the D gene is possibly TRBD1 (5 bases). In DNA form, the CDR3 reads TGTGCCAGCAGCCCAGACAGCTCCTACGAGCAGTACTTC. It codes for CASSPDSSYEQYF.